This is a list of T cell receptor beta chains from one sample in a study of cytomegalovirus exposure and HLA in healthy donors. The assay was immunoSEQ multiplex PCR, and TCRdb's table has in-frame clones only and misses some. The sample has about 140,000 clones. The sample was PBMCs. These receptors were taken from a man aged 35-49 years in good health and CMV-seronegative. CDR3s include the opening cysteine and the closing phenylalanine or tryptophan. The D gene is left open where the match is weak.

D: TRBD2; J: TRBJ2-1; V: TRBV29-1; DNA: TGCAGCGTTGTATTGGCGGGGGGCAGTACCTACAATGAGCAGTTCTTC; CDR3: CSVVLAGGSTYNEQFF
D: TRBD1; J: TRBJ2-2; V: TRBV27; DNA: TGTGCCAGCAGCTCCCTCCGGACAGGAGGCACCGGGGAGCTGTTTTTT; CDR3: CASSSLRTGGTGELFF
D: -; J: TRBJ2-4; V: TRBV6-6; DNA: TGTGCCAGCAGTTATGGACACGGAGGGGACAAAAACATTCAGTACTTC; CDR3: CASSYGHGGDKNIQYF
D: -; J: TRBJ1-2; V: TRBV20-1; DNA: TGCAGTGCCACAATGGGGAGCGGCTACACCTTC; CDR3: CSATMGSGYTF
D: TRBD1; J: TRBJ2-7; V: TRBV19; DNA: TGTGCCAGTACCCCGCGGGACAGGGGTAAGCAGTACTTC; CDR3: CASTPRDRGKQYF
D: TRBD2; J: TRBJ2-2; V: TRBV11-3; DNA: TGTGCCAGCAGCTTAACTCTAGCGGGTAGGGACACCGGGGAGCTGTTTTTT; CDR3: CASSLTLAGRDTGELFF
D: -; J: TRBJ2-1; V: TRBV23-1; DNA: TGCGCCAGCACCCTTGCGTACTACAATGAGCAGTTCTTC; CDR3: CASTLAYYNEQFF
D: TRBD1; J: TRBJ2-7; V: TRBV2; DNA: TGTGCCAGCCACAGGGGGTACGAGCAGTACTTC; CDR3: CASHRGYEQYF
D: TRBD2; J: TRBJ2-5; V: TRBV19; DNA: TGTGCCAGTAGTAACGGGACTAGCGGGGGGAGGGAGACCCAGTACTTC; CDR3: CASSNGTSGGRETQYF
D: TRBD1; J: TRBJ2-3; V: TRBV2; DNA: TGTGCCAGCAAACCAGACAGGGCCACAGATACGCAGTATTTT; CDR3: CASKPDRATDTQYF
D: -; J: TRBJ2-5; V: TRBV6-5; DNA: TGTGCCAGCAGTTCCCCGCGGAGCGCCCAAGAGACCCAGTACTTC; CDR3: CASSSPRSAQETQYF
D: -; J: TRBJ2-1; V: TRBV6-5; DNA: TGTGCCAGCAGTTACTCTGGGGCACATTCCGGTGAGCAGTTCTTC; CDR3: CASSYSGAHSGEQFF
D: -; J: TRBJ2-5; V: TRBV2; DNA: TGTGCCAGCAGCCCGCAAGAGACCCAGTACTTC; CDR3: CASSPQETQYF
D: -; J: TRBJ1-6; V: TRBV7-9; DNA: TGTGCCAGCAGCTTACCGAACTCCCGGAGCAATTCACCCCTCCACTTT; CDR3: CASSLPNSRSNSPLHF
D: -; J: TRBJ1-2; V: TRBV27; DNA: TGTGCCAGCAGACTTTTTTCGGGGGGCTACGGCTACACCTTC; CDR3: CASRLFSGGYGYTF
D: TRBD1; J: TRBJ1-2; V: TRBV28; DNA: TGTGCCAGCAGTTCTGCGGGACAGGGTGCGGGCTACACCTTC; CDR3: CASSSAGQGAGYTF
D: -; J: TRBJ2-3; V: TRBV4-1; DNA: TGCGCCAGCAGCCTAGGAGGTAGTAGAGCAGATACGCAGTATTTT; CDR3: CASSLGGSRADTQYF
D: -; J: TRBJ2-3; V: TRBV27; DNA: TGTGCCAGCAGTTTGGAAGGTGGAGAATATGGTACGCAGTATTTT; CDR3: CASSLEGGEYGTQYF
D: -; J: TRBJ1-2; V: TRBV6-4; DNA: TGTGCCAGCGGGGACAAGGACTATGGCTACACCTTC; CDR3: CASGDKDYGYTF
D: TRBD2; J: TRBJ2-7; V: TRBV6-1; DNA: TGTGCCAGCAGTTTACTAGCGACCGAGCAGTACTTC; CDR3: CASSLLATEQYF
D: TRBD1; J: TRBJ2-7; V: TRBV4-3; DNA: TGCGCCAGCAGCCAAGGTGGCGGGACAGGGATTTACGAGCAGTACTTC; CDR3: CASSQGGGTGIYEQYF
D: TRBD2; J: TRBJ2-2; V: TRBV4-2; DNA: TGTGCCAGCAGCCAAGATGTGTCTTGGCGGGGGGGCCCCGGGGAGCTGTTTTTT; CDR3: CASSQDVSWRGGPGELFF
D: TRBD2; J: TRBJ2-7; V: TRBV7-2; DNA: TGTGCCAGCAGCTTAGCGCTAGCGGGGGGGAGCTCCTACGAGCAGTACTTC; CDR3: CASSLALAGGSSYEQYF
D: -; J: TRBJ1-1; V: TRBV14; DNA: TGTGCCAGCAGCCAAGAACGGCCTAGGGGCACTGAAGCTTTCTTT; CDR3: CASSQERPRGTEAFF
D: -; J: TRBJ2-1; V: TRBV7-2; DNA: TGTGCCAGCAGCCTAGGGGGAGATGAGCAGTTCTTC; CDR3: CASSLGGDEQFF
D: -; J: TRBJ1-5; V: TRBV7-2; DNA: TGTGCCAGCAGCACTCGACAGTCCCTAGGGGGATCGCCCCAGCATTTT; CDR3: CASSTRQSLGGSPQHF
D: TRBD1; J: TRBJ1-2; V: TRBV18; DNA: TGTGCCAGCTCAGGGGACAGCGTTGGCTATGGCTACACCTTC; CDR3: CASSGDSVGYGYTF
D: -; J: TRBJ1-1; V: TRBV11-2; DNA: TGTGCCAGCAGCTTAGCAGGGGCGAACACTGAAGCTTTCTTT; CDR3: CASSLAGANTEAFF
D: TRBD1; J: TRBJ2-3; V: TRBV5-1; DNA: TGCGCCAGCAGCTTAGGGACAGCCTACACAGATACGCAGTATTTT; CDR3: CASSLGTAYTDTQYF
D: TRBD1; J: TRBJ1-5; V: TRBV18; DNA: TGTGCCAGCTCACCATCAGGGGGCGCACGGCCCCAGCATTTT; CDR3: CASSPSGGARPQHF